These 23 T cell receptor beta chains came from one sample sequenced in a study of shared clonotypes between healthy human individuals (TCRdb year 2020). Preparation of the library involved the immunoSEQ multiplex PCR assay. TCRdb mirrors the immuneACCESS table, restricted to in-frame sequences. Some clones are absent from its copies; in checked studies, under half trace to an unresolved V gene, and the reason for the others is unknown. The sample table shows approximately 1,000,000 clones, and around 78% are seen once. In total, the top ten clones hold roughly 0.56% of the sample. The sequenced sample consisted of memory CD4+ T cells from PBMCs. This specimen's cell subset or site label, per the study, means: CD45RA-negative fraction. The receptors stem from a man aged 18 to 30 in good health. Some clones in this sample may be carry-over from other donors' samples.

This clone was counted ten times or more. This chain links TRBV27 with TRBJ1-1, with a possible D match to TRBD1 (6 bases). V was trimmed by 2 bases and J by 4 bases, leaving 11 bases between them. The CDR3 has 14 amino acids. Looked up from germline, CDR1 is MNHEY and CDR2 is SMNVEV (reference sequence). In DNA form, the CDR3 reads TGTGCCAGCAGTTTAGAGGGGGGGCCCACTGAAGCTTTCTTT. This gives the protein CASSLEGGPTEAFF.

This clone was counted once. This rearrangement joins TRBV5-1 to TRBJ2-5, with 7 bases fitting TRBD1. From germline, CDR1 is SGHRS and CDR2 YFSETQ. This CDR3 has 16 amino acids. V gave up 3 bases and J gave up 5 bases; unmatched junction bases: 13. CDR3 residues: CASSSYWTGDVETQYF. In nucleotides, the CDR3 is TGCGCCAGCAGCTCATATTGGACAGGAGACGTGGAGACCCAGTACTTC.

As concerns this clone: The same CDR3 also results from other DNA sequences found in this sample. As DNA, the CDR3 is TGTGCCTGGAGTAAGACAGGCTACGAGCAGTACTTC. It yields the protein CAWSKTGYEQYF. The chain joins TRBV30 to TRBJ2-7; weak D call: TRBD1 (6 bases). The CDR3 is 12 amino acids. Germline-derived CDR1 and CDR2 are GTSNPN and SVGIG (reference sequence). The V end was cut by 2 bases, the J end by 3 bases, with 8 bases between. The full variable domain, in which reference TRBV30 and TRBJ2-7 provide the parts outside the CDR3, is SQTIHQWPATLVQPVGSPLSLECTVEGTSNPNLYWYRQAAGRGLQLLFYSVGIGQISSEVPQNLSASRPQDRQFILSSKKLLLSDSGFYLCAWSKTGYEQYFGPGTRLTVT.

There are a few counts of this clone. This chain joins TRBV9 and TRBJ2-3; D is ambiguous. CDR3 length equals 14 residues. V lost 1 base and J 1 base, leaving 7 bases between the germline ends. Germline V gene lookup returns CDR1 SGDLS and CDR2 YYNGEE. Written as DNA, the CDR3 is TGTGCCAGCAGCGTACTCCCCGGCACAGATACGCAGTATTTT. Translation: CASSVLPGTDTQYF.

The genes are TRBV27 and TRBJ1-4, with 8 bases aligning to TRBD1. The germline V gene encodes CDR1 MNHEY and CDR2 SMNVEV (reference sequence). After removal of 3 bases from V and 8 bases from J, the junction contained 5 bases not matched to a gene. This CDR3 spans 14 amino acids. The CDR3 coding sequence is TGTGCCAGCAGTTTCAGGGGGCGCCGGGAAAAACTGTTTTTT. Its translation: CASSFRGRREKLFF. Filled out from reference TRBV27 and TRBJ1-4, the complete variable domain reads EAQVTQNPRYLITVTGKKLTVTCSQNMNHEYMSWYRQDPGLGLRQIYYSMNVEVTDKGDVPEGYKVSRKEKRNFPLILESPSPNQTSLYFCASSFRGRREKLFFGSGTQLSVL.

In DNA, the CDR3 is TGTGCCAGCAGCCAAGATATTGTGACGCAGGGGAGAACCTGGGAAAAACTGTTTTTT. Residues: CASSQDIVTQGRTWEKLFF. The V and J genes are TRBV4-2 and TRBJ1-4, with a tentative D call TRBD1 (6 bases). V lost 0 bases to trimming and J lost 8 bases, with 25 bases between them. This CDR3 comprises 19 residues. The germline gives CDR1 LGHNA, CDR2 YNFKEQ.

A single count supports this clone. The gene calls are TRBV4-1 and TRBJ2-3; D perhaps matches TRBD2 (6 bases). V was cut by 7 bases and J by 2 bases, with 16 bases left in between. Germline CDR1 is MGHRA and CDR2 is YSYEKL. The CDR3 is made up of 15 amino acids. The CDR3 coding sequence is TGCGCCAGCACACCCAGTAGCGGAGCCACAGATACGCAGTATTTT. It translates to CASTPSSGATDTQYF.

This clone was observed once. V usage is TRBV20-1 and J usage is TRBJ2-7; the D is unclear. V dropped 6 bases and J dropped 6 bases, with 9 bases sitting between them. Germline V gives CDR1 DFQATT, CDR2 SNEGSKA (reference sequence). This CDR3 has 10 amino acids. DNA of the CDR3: TGCAGTGCCGAAAGAGGCGAGCAGTACTTC. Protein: CSAERGEQYF.

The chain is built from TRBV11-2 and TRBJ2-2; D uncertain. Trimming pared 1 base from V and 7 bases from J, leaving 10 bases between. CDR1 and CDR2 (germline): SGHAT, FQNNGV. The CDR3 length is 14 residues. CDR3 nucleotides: TGTGCCAGCAGCTTAGGTGCTAGGATCGGGGAGCTGTTTTTT. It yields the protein CASSLGARIGELFF.

The CDR3 nucleotides read TGTGCCAGCAGTGCGGGGGGCGTCACTTACGAGCAGTACTTC. This translates into CASSAGGVTYEQYF. The chain is built from TRBV28 and TRBJ2-7, with 8 bases fitting TRBD2. V shed 5 bases and J 4 bases; nucleotides not matched to a gene: 7. Germline V gives CDR1 MDHEN, CDR2 SYDVKM. The CDR3 is 14 residues long.

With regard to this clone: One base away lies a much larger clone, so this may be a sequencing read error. The CDR3 is CASSYGSGNTIYF. The CDR3 DNA reads TGTGCCAGCAGTTACGGCTCTGGAAACACCATATATTTT. The chain links TRBV6-6 to TRBJ1-3; D remains unclear. Per germline, CDR1 MNHNY and CDR2 SVGAGI (reference sequence). The CDR3 covers 13 residues. V lost 2 bases to trimming and J lost 0 bases, with 2 bases between them.

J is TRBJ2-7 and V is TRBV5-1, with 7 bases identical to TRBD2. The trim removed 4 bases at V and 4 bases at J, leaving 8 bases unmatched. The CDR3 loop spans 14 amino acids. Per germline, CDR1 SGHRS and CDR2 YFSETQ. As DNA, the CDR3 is TGCGCCAGCAGCCCCTCGACTAGCTTATACGAGCAGTACTTC. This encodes CASSPSTSLYEQYF.

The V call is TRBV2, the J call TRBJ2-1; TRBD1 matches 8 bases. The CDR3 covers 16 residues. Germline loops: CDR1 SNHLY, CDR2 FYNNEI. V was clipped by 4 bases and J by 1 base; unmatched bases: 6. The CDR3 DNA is TGTGCCAGCAGTGCCGATGGACAGGGATCCTACAATGAGCAGTTCTTC. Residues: CASSADGQGSYNEQFF.

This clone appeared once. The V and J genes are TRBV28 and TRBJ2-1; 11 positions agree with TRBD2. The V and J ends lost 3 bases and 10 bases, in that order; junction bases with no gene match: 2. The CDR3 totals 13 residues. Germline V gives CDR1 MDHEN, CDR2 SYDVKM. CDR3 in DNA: TGTGCCAGCAGTTTGGGACTAGCGGAGGAGCAGTTCTTC. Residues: CASSLGLAEEQFF.

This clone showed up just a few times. CDR3 residues: CASSIIRGAGRPIGEQFF. Here the CDR3 DNA reads TGTGCCAGTAGTATAATCAGGGGAGCGGGACGGCCAATCGGGGAGCAGTTCTTC. The chain couples TRBV19 to TRBJ2-1, with D perhaps matching TRBD2 (7 bases). Deletions cut 2 bases from V and 10 bases from J, with 27 bases between. Germline CDR1 is LNHDA and CDR2 is SQIVND (reference sequence). There are 18 residues in the CDR3.

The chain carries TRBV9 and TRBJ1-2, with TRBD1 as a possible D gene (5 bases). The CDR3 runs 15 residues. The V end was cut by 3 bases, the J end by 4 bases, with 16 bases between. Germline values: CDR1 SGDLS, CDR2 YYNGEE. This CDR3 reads CASSALGEGGYGYTF. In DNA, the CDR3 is TGTGCCAGCAGCGCCCTGGGGGAGGGAGGCTATGGCTACACCTTC.

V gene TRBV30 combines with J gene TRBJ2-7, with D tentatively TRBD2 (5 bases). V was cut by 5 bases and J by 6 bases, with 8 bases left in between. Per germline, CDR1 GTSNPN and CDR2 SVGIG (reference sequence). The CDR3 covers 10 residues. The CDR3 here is CAWGLLEQYF. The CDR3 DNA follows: TGTGCCTGGGGACTCCTCGAGCAGTACTTC.

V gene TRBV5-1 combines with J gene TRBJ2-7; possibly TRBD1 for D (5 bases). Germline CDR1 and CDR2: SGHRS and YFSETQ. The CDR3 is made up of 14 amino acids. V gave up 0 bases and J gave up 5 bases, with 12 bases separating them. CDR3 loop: CASSLEAGWDEQYF. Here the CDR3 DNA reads TGCGCCAGCAGCTTGGAGGCAGGGTGGGACGAGCAGTACTTC. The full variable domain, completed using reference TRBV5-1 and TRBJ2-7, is KAGVTQTPRYLIKTRGQQVTLSCSPISGHRSVSWYQQTPGQGLQFLFEYFSETQRNKGNFPGRFSGRQFSNSRSEMNVSTLELGDSALYLCASSLEAGWDEQYFGPGTRLTVT.

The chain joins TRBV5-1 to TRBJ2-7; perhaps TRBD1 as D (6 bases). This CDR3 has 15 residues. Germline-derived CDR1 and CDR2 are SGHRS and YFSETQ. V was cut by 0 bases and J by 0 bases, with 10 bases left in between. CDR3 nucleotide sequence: TGCGCCAGCAGCTTGGCCACAGGGCCCTCCTACGAGCAGTACTTC. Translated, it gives CASSLATGPSYEQYF.

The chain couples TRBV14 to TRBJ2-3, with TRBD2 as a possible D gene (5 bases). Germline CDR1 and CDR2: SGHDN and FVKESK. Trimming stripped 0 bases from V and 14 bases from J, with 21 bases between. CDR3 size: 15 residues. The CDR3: CASSQDSNYPASSYF. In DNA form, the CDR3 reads TGTGCCAGCAGCCAAGATAGTAATTATCCGGCTAGCTCGTATTTT.

CDR3 protein: CASTKRGGPHNYGYTF. The CDR3 DNA is TGTGCCAGCACCAAACGAGGGGGGCCTCATAACTATGGCTACACCTTC. V usage is TRBV7-9 and J usage is TRBJ1-2, with a possible D match to TRBD1 (6 bases). Germline values: CDR1 SEHNR, CDR2 FQNEAQ (reference sequence). V was trimmed by 7 bases and J by 1 base, leaving 19 bases between them. The CDR3 is 16 amino acids.

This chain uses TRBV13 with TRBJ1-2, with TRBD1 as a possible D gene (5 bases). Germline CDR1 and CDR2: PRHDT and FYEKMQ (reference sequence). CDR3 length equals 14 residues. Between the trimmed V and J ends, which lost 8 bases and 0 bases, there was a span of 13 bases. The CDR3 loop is CASGRARSNYGYTF. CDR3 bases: TGTGCCAGCGGCAGGGCGCGATCTAACTATGGCTACACCTTC.

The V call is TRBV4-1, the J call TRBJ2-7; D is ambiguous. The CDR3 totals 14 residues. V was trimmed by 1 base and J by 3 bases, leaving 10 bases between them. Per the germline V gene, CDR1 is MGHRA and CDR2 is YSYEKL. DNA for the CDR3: TGCGCCAGCAGCCAAGGGGGTCAGAACTACGAGCAGTACTTC. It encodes CASSQGGQNYEQYF.